This is a list of T cell receptor beta chains from one sample in a study of cytomegalovirus exposure and HLA in healthy donors. Clones were sequenced by immunoSEQ multiplex PCR, and TCRdb holds only the in-frame ones, with some missing. The table shows around 130,000 clones, with about 71% occurring only once. The sequenced material came from PBMCs. Receptors originate from an older woman in good health and CMV-seropositive. Each CDR3 is given with its conserved first and last residue. The D gene is left open where the match is weak. The size field is filled for only some rows; it gives once, few, many or a size class.

J,D,V,size,CDR3,DNA
TRBJ1-5,TRBD1,TRBV11-2,-,CASSSWDREYSNQPQHF,TGTGCCAGCAGCTCCTGGGACAGAGAGTATAGCAATCAGCCCCAGCATTTT
TRBJ1-1,TRBD1,TRBV5-1,-,CASSWGQEGTEAFF,TGCGCCAGCAGCTGGGGACAGGAGGGGACTGAAGCTTTCTTT
TRBJ1-2,TRBD1,TRBV2,-,CASTRGTGGYGYTF,TGTGCCAGCACTCGGGGGACAGGGGGCTATGGCTACACCTTC
TRBJ1-1,-,TRBV7-7,-,CASSEFANTEAFF,TGTGCTAGCAGTGAGTTTGCGAACACTGAAGCTTTCTTT
TRBJ1-1,-,TRBV19,-,CASSMATEAFF,TGTGCCAGTAGTATGGCCACTGAAGCTTTCTTT
TRBJ1-5,-,TRBV5-8,-,CASSSRQAFGNQPQHF,TGTGCCAGCAGCTCCCGACAGGCCTTTGGGAATCAGCCCCAGCATTTT
TRBJ1-5,TRBD1,TRBV19,-,CASSYGTGGGQPQHF,TGTGCCAGTAGTTACGGGACAGGAGGGGGTCAGCCCCAGCATTTT
TRBJ2-3,TRBD1,TRBV19,-,CASSRSGTGTDTQYF,TGTGCCAGTAGTAGATCCGGGACAGGCACAGATACGCAGTATTTT
TRBJ1-1,-,TRBV10-1,-,CASSPFGGGGTEAFF,TGCGCCAGCAGTCCATTCGGGGGTGGAGGTACTGAAGCTTTCTTT
TRBJ1-1,-,TRBV2,once,CASSEGQVRGNTEAFF,TGTGCCAGCAGTGAGGGGCAGGTACGAGGGAACACTGAAGCTTTCTTT
TRBJ1-2,TRBD1,TRBV6-6,-,CASSPTGTAYGYTF,TGTGCCAGCAGCCCAACCGGGACAGCCTATGGCTACACCTTC
TRBJ1-2,-,TRBV29-1,once,CSVWTSYGYTF,TGCAGCGTTTGGACAAGCTATGGCTACACCTTC
TRBJ1-5,-,TRBV21-1,-,CASSAGQGDSNQPQHF,TGTGCCAGCAGCGCGGGACAGGGGGATAGCAATCAGCCCCAGCATTTT
TRBJ1-2,TRBD1,TRBV10-3,once,CAITSQGKENYGYTF,TGTGCCATCACCTCACAGGGGAAAGAGAACTATGGCTACACCTTC
TRBJ1-1,-,TRBV9,few,CASSVALVNTEAFF,TGTGCCAGCAGCGTAGCCCTTGTGAACACTGAAGCTTTCTTT
TRBJ1-5,-,TRBV2,few,CARSTGGSNQPQHF,TGTGCCAGGAGTACGGGTGGGAGCAATCAGCCCCAGCATTTT
TRBJ2-7,-,TRBV4-2,-,CASSLVRNEQYF,TGTGCCAGCAGCCTGGTGAGGAACGAGCAGTACTTC
TRBJ2-7,TRBD2,TRBV4-1,-,CASSLSGASYEQYF,TGCGCCAGCAGCCTTAGCGGGGCTTCCTACGAGCAGTACTTC
TRBJ1-1,TRBD1,TRBV27,-,CASSPRQGMNTEAFF,TGTGCCAGCAGTCCAAGACAGGGTATGAACACTGAAGCTTTCTTT
TRBJ2-7,TRBD2,TRBV28,-,CASSPHTGGINEQYF,TGTGCCAGCAGTCCTCACACCGGGGGGATAAACGAGCAGTACTTC
TRBJ1-5,TRBD1,TRBV5-1,-,CASSPGTGFQPQHF,TGCGCCAGCAGCCCCGGGACAGGGTTTCAGCCCCAGCATTTT
TRBJ2-7,-,TRBV9,-,CASSTGDGSYEQYF,TGTGCCAGCAGCACTGGAGACGGCTCCTACGAGCAGTACTTC
TRBJ1-1,TRBD1,TRBV7-9,-,CASSLEQGVPTEAFF,TGTGCCAGCAGCTTAGAACAGGGGGTCCCCACTGAAGCTTTCTTT
TRBJ2-7,-,TRBV10-1,-,CASSEGWEDEQYF,TGCGCCAGCAGTGAGGGATGGGAGGACGAGCAGTACTTC